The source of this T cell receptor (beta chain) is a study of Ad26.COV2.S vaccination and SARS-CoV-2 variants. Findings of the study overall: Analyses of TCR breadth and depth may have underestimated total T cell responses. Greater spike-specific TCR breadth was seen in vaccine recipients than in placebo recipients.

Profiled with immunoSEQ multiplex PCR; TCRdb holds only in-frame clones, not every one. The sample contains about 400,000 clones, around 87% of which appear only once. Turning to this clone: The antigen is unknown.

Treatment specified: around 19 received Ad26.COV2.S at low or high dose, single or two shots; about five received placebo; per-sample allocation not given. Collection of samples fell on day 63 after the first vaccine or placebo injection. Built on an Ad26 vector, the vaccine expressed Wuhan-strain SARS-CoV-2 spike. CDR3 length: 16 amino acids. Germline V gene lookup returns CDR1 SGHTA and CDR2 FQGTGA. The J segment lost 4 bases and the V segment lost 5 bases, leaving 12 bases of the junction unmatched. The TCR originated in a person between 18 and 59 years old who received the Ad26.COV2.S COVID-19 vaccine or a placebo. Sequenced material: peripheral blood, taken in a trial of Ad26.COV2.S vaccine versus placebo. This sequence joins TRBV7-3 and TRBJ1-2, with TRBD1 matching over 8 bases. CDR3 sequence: CASSPQTGDLIYGYTF. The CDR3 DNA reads TGTGCCAGCAGCCCCCAGACAGGGGATCTTATCTATGGCTACACCTTC.